The next 5 T cell receptor beta chains were all read from a single sample in a study of blood T cell repertoires in COVID-19. Method: immunoSEQ multiplex PCR; TCRdb's copy keeps in-frame clones and lacks some. Of under 300,000 clones detected, 87% appear once; the ten largest clones hold about 6%. The sample comprised PBMCs or T cells enriched from blood (not recorded which). The receptors were gathered from a woman in her 30s with acute COVID-19.

The V and J genes are TRBV7-9 and TRBJ1-6; possible D gene TRBD1, 6 bases. Germline CDR1 is SEHNR and CDR2 is FQNEAQ (reference sequence). CDR3 size: 17 residues. V was trimmed by 5 bases and J by 7 bases, leaving 21 bases between them. The CDR3 coding sequence is TGTGCCAGCAGCACGCACGATAAGACAGGCTTAAATTCACCCCTCCACTTT. This gives the protein CASSTHDKTGLNSPLHF.

J is TRBJ2-1 and V is TRBV28, with 9 bases that match TRBD2. The J segment lost 1 base and the V segment lost 6 bases, leaving 7 bases of the junction unmatched. CDR1 is MDHEN and CDR2 is SYDVKM in the germline V gene. The length of the CDR3 is 16 residues. This CDR3 reads CASSKLSGRSYNEQFF. The CDR3 bases are TGTGCCAGCAGCAAACTTAGCGGGAGATCCTACAATGAGCAGTTCTTC.

In its sample, this clone was seen once. The J gene is TRBJ1-2, the V gene TRBV12-3 or TRBV12-4; no clear D. The CDR3 is 13 residues long. The germline V and J ends were trimmed by 3 bases and 7 bases, with 12 bases remaining between them. CDR3 sequence reads: CASSFVAVGGYTF. Written as DNA, the CDR3 is TGTGCCAGCAGTTTTGTGGCGGTCGGTGGCTACACCTTC.

The CDR3 sequence: CASSSGTGVTGELFF. CDR3 bases: TGCGCCAGCAGCTCGGGGACAGGTGTAACCGGGGAGCTGTTTTTT. J is TRBJ2-2 and V is TRBV5-1; 8 bases match TRBD1. From germline, CDR1 is SGHRS and CDR2 YFSETQ. The CDR3 runs 15 residues. J was trimmed by 5 bases and V by 3 bases; bases with no gene match: 6. The variable domain in full, completed from reference TRBV5-1 and TRBJ2-2, reads KAGVTQTPRYLIKTRGQQVTLSCSPISGHRSVSWYQQTPGQGLQFLFEYFSETQRNKGNFPGRFSGRQFSNSRSEMNVSTLELGDSALYLCASSSGTGVTGELFFGEGSRLTVL.

V usage is TRBV6-5 and J usage is TRBJ2-7; D perhaps matches TRBD2 (5 bases). This CDR3 has 11 amino acids. Per germline, CDR1 MNHEY and CDR2 SVGAGI. Trimming shortened V by 6 bases and J by 6 bases, and 9 bases separated the two germline ends. As DNA, the CDR3 is TGTGCCAGCAGCGGACTCCTCGAGCAGTACTTC. Protein: CASSGLLEQYF.